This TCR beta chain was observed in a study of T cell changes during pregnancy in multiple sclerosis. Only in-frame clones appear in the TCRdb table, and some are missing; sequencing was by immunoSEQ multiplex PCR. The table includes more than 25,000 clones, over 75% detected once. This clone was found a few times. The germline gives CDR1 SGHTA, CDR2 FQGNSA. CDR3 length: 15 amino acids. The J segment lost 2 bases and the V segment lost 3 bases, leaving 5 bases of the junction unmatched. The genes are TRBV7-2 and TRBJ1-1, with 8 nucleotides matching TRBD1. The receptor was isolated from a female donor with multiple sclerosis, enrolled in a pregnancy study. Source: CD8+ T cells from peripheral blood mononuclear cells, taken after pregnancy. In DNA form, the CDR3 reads TGTGCCAGCAGCTTCTCGACAGGGGAAAACACTGAAGCTTTCTTT. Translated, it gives CASSFSTGENTEAFF. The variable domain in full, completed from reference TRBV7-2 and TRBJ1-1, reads GAGVSQSPSNKVTEKGKDVELRCDPISGHTALYWYRQSLGQGLEFLIYFQGNSAPDKSGLPSDRFSAERTGGSVSTLTIQRTQQEDSAVYLCASSFSTGENTEAFFGQGTRLTVV.